This TCR beta chain was captured in a study of T cell responses to AZD1222 COVID-19 vaccine. Profiling relied on immunoSEQ multiplex PCR, and the TCRdb table lists in-frame clones only, not all of them. The data show some 100,000 clones, around nine tenths seen once. Comment on this clone: Its antigen is unidentified.

Study-level findings and limits: Vaccine-associated CD4 TCRs spanned spike, dominant at 160-218 and 743-854. The donor cohort was predominantly white British with a female majority, and clonal diversity may have been underestimated. Repertoire sampling was restricted to post-peak T cell response timepoints.

V was clipped by 0 bases and J by 2 bases, with 13 bases between them. Germline CDR1 reads SGHKS; CDR2 reads YYEKEE (reference sequence). This CDR3 has 16 amino acids. The source is an adult in good health. Sample: peripheral blood, taken on day 0 of AZD1222 vaccination. The chain links TRBV5-5 to TRBJ2-3; either TRBD1 or TRBD2 may supply D (6 bases each). Here the CDR3 DNA reads TGTGCCAGCAGCTTGGCCCGAGGGGGGAACACAGATACGCAGTATTTT. Residues: CASSLARGGNTDTQYF. Complete variable domain (other parts from reference TRBV5-5 and TRBJ2-3): DAGVTQSPTHLIKTRGQQVTLRCSPISGHKSVSWYQQVLGQGPQFIFQYYEKEERGRGNFPDRFSARQFPNYSSELNVNALLLGDSALYLCASSLARGGNTDTQYFGPGTRLTVL.